This T cell receptor (beta chain) derives from a study of T-cell reconstitution after alpha-beta-depleted transplantation in children. This clonotype was found many times. V was clipped by 4 bases and J by 5 bases, with 6 bases between them. Per germline, CDR1 SGHDT and CDR2 YYEEEE. This CDR3 region has 11 residues. Researchers prepared the TCRbeta library using unique molecular identifiers, the study reports. TCRdb re-called the PCR reads through MiXCR, storing one row per CDR3 protein. The data hold 450,000 to 500,000 distinct CDR3 sequences, with about an eighth observed a single time. The sequence derives from a human donor who donated a stem cell graft to a child with combined immunodeficiency. The J gene is TRBJ2-5, the V gene TRBV5-6; D remains unclear. The source was PBMCs from the stem cell graft donor, collected from the stem cell graft. The chain's CDR3 is CASSAFETQYF. In DNA form, the CDR3 reads TGTGCCAGCAGCGCCTTTGAGACCCAGTACTTC.